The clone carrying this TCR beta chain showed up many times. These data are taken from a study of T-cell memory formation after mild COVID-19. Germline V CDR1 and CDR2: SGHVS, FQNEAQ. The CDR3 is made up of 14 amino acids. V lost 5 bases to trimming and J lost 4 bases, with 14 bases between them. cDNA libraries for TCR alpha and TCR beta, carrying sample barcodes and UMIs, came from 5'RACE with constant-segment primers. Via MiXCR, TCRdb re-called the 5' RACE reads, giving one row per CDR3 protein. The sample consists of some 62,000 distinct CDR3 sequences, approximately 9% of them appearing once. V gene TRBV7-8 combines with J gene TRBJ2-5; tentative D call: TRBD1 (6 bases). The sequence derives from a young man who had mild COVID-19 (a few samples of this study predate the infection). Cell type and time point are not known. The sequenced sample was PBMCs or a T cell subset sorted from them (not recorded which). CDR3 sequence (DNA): TGTGCCAGCAGCCCATGGACAGTTTCAGAGACCCAGTACTTC. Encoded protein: CASSPWTVSETQYF.